This T cell receptor beta chain was found in a study of CD8 T cells in ankylosing spondylitis. Study-wide results and caveats: Significant enrichment of disease-linked clones was reported in matched ankylosing spondylitis synovial fluid. For ankylosing spondylitis blood, a TCR beta motif of seven to nine highly homologous variants appeared characteristic.

This clonotype was seen many times. Its antigen is undetermined. The TCR beta libraries were generated through quantitative 5'-RACE incorporating molecular barcodes. Each CDR3 protein is one row after TCRdb ran MiXCR on the 5' RACE reads. The data contain more than 110,000 distinct CDR3 sequences, 6.5% to 8.5% of them seen just once; the ten biggest clones take up 7.3%. The ends were cut back, 5 bases at V and 4 bases at J, with 9 bases in the middle. The CDR3 is 12 amino acids. Germline-derived CDR1 and CDR2 are MDHEN and SYDVKM. The chain has TRBV28 and TRBJ2-7, with TRBD2 as a possible D gene (6 bases). The clonotype originates from a male donor with ankylosing spondylitis. Sequencing used synovial fluid, either unsorted or a sorted T cell fraction (not recorded which). The CDR3 loop is CASSLTSYEQYF. CDR3 DNA sequence: TGTGCCAGCAGTCTGACTAGTTACGAGCAGTACTTC.